The 18 T cell receptor beta chains given below trace back to one sample, sequenced in a study of CD8 T cells in Susac syndrome. Roughly 0.45 to 1 ug RNA was reverse transcribed with random hexamers. Using its own MiXCR run on the immunoSEQ multiplex PCR reads, TCRdb lists one record per CDR3 protein. The data contain about 71,000 distinct CDR3 sequences, about 92% of them singletons. Sample: CD4+ T cells from PBMCs. These receptors all stem from a human donor with Susac syndrome.

The V gene is TRBV2, the J gene TRBJ2-5; D is unclear. Trimming removed 1 base from V and 5 bases from J, with 5 bases in between. The CDR3 extends over 12 amino acids. Germline V lookup: CDR1 SNHLY, CDR2 FYNNEI. CDR3: CASSEVVETQYF. The CDR3 DNA follows: TGTGCCAGCAGTGAAGTCGTGGAGACCCAGTACTTC.

The chain recombines TRBV28 with TRBJ1-5, with no clear D. The germline V and J ends were trimmed by 6 bases and 5 bases, with 11 bases remaining between them. Germline assignment: CDR1 MDHEN and CDR2 SYDVKM. This CDR3 comprises 13 residues. The CDR3 is CASRDSVYQPQHF. The CDR3 coding sequence is TGTGCCAGCAGGGACTCAGTTTATCAGCCCCAGCATTTT.

V is TRBV5-1 and J is TRBJ2-7; D not resolved. The CDR3 is 13 residues long. The germline V gene encodes CDR1 SGHRS and CDR2 YFSETQ. V lost 5 bases, J lost 5 bases, and 14 bases lay in between. The CDR3 sequence is CASSPPGAHEQYF. The DNA for the CDR3 is TGCGCCAGCAGTCCCCCAGGAGCCCACGAGCAGTACTTC.

The chain employs TRBV7-2 and TRBJ1-1, with 7 bases aligning to TRBD1. Unmatched junction bases numbered 18, after V lost 4 bases and J lost 4 bases. From germline, CDR1 is SGHTA and CDR2 FQGNSA. CDR3 length: 18 amino acids. The DNA for the CDR3 is TGTGCCAGCAGCTCGACCCTAGGAGGGGGCGATGGGGGCACTGAAGCTTTCTTT. It translates to CASSSTLGGGDGGTEAFF. Looking up the rest from reference TRBV7-2 and TRBJ1-1 gives the full variable domain: GAGVSQSPSNKVTEKGKDVELRCDPISGHTALYWYRQSLGQGLEFLIYFQGNSAPDKSGLPSDRFSAERTGGSVSTLTIQRTQQEDSAVYLCASSSTLGGGDGGTEAFFGQGTRLTVV.

The V gene is TRBV20-1, the J gene TRBJ1-1; D is possibly TRBD1 (6 bases). There are 14 residues in the CDR3. Trimming cost V 7 bases and J 0 bases, with 15 bases left between them. The germline V gene has CDR1 DFQATT and CDR2 SNEGSKA (reference sequence). CDR3 coding DNA: TGCAGTGGAGCAGGGGATTTTATGAACACTGAAGCTTTCTTT. Its protein product is CSGAGDFMNTEAFF.

V and J are TRBV7-3 and TRBJ2-7; D ambiguous. V was clipped by 5 bases and J by 4 bases, with 18 bases between them. Germline CDR1 is SGHTA and CDR2 is FQGTGA. The CDR3 is 15 amino acids. CDR3 DNA sequence: TGTGCCAGCAGCCCTTTGACGCCAGAAATTTACGAGCAGTACTTC. Amino acid sequence: CASSPLTPEIYEQYF.

The J gene is TRBJ2-2, the V gene TRBV5-4, with D perhaps TRBD1 or TRBD2 (5 bases each). CDR1 is SGHNT, CDR2 YYREEE, per germline (reference sequence). Trimming removed 1 base from V and 10 bases from J, with 20 bases in between. The CDR3 totals 16 residues. The DNA of the CDR3 is TGTGCCAGCAGCTTGCGGGGCTCTGCTAACGCCTTGGAGCTGTTTTTT. It translates to CASSLRGSANALELFF.

The chain carries TRBV24-1 and TRBJ1-1; D is unclear. The V gene lost 7 bases and the J gene lost 9 bases, with 29 bases spanning the gap. Looked up from germline, CDR1 is KGHDR and CDR2 is SFDVKD. CDR3 length: 17 residues. The DNA of the CDR3 is TGTGCCACCAGCCATCATCGGGGTCATCGTGGGGAAAGGAAAGCTTTCTTT. Translation gives CATSHHRGHRGERKAFF.

On this clonotype: One junction end does not reproduce the germline sequence, and a read error may be involved. The chain carries TRBV7-7 and TRBJ2-5, with TRBD2 identical over 10 bases. The germline gives CDR1 SSHAT, CDR2 FNYEAQ (reference sequence). The CDR3 contains 16 residues. The CDR3 DNA reads as TGTGCTAGCAGCTTAGCGGCTAGCGGGGGTAGGGAGACCCAGTACTTC. It codes for CASSLAASGGRETQYF.

The chain has TRBV11-3 and TRBJ2-2; D remains ambiguous. The CDR3 runs 11 residues. Germline-derived CDR1 and CDR2 are SGHNT and YENEEA. V was clipped by 1 base and J by 6 bases, with 0 bases between them. CDR3 region: CASSLAGELFF. As DNA, the CDR3 is TGTGCCAGCAGCTTAGCCGGGGAGCTGTTTTTT. The complete variable domain, with remaining parts taken from reference TRBV11-3 and TRBJ2-2, reads EAGVVQSPRYKIIEKKQPVAFWCNPISGHNTLYWYLQNLGQGPELLIRYENEEAVDDSQLPKDRFSAERLKGVDSTLKIQPAELGDSAVYLCASSLAGELFFGEGSRLTVL.

The rearrangement uses TRBV10-3 and TRBJ1-2, with 7 bases lining up with TRBD1. V trimming: 0 bases; J trimming: 3 bases; junction bases outside the gene matches: 13. The CDR3 extends over 18 amino acids. From germline, CDR1 is ENHRY and CDR2 SYGVKD. CDR3 sequence (DNA): TGTGCCATCAGTGAGTCCCAATCCCTGACAGGGCGGGACTATGGCTACACCTTC. As protein: CAISESQSLTGRDYGYTF.

The rearrangement joins TRBV2 to TRBJ2-7; no clear D gene. Deletions cut 4 bases from V and 6 bases from J, with 13 bases between. The CDR3 sequence is 13 residues long. CDR1 and CDR2 from the germline V gene are SNHLY and FYNNEI. DNA for the CDR3: TGTGCCAGCAGTGTGGAAGGGCCCGGCGAGCAGTACTTC. Protein product: CASSVEGPGEQYF.

This chain links TRBV7-8 with TRBJ2-7; 9 positions agree with TRBD1. The V gene end was trimmed by 5 bases and the J gene end by 1 base; junction bases not matched to a gene: 6. Germline V gene lookup returns CDR1 SGHVS and CDR2 FQNEAQ. The CDR3 is 15 amino acids. CDR3 DNA sequence: TGTGCCAGCAGCCCCGCCGGGACAGGGTCCTACGAGCAGTACTTC. Translated, it gives CASSPAGTGSYEQYF.

This chain links TRBV2 with TRBJ1-3; 9 bases are a match to TRBD1. V lost 9 bases, J lost 8 bases, and 5 bases stayed unmatched. CDR1 and CDR2 from the germline V gene are SNHLY and FYNNEI. The CDR3 runs 12 residues. As DNA, the CDR3 is TGTGCCAGTCGGGGACAGGGAGACACCATATATTTT. It encodes CASRGQGDTIYF.

Worth noting for this clonotype: An end of the junction differs from the germline gene, which may be a read error. This sequence joins TRBV6-5 and TRBJ2-5; D is unclear. The CDR3 is made up of 11 amino acids. The V gene's germline CDR1 is MNHEY and CDR2 SVGAGI. This CDR3 reads CASNYQETQYF. The CDR3 DNA is TGTGCCAGCAATTACCAAGAGACCCAGTACTTC.

The genes are TRBV25-1 and TRBJ1-1; tentative D call: TRBD1 (5 bases). This CDR3 has 13 amino acids. V lost 1 base to trimming and J lost 3 bases, with 6 bases between them. Germline-derived CDR1 and CDR2 are MGHDK and SYGVNS. The CDR3 coding sequence is TGTGCCAGCAGTGAATGGGGGGACACTGAAGCTTTCTTT. It encodes CASSEWGDTEAFF.

V usage is TRBV5-1 and J usage is TRBJ2-5, with TRBD1 identical over 8 bases. This CDR3 region has 15 residues. CDR1 is SGHRS and CDR2 is YFSETQ in the germline V gene. With 2 bases clipped from V and 1 base from J, the junction kept 4 bases outside the gene matches. For the CDR3, the DNA is TGCGCCAGCAGCTTATCGGGACAGGTCCAAGAGACCCAGTACTTC. It specifies CASSLSGQVQETQYF.

The V and J genes are TRBV10-3 and TRBJ1-2, with unresolved D. Germline V CDR1 and CDR2: ENHRY, SYGVKD. Trimming took off 0 bases at V and 4 bases at J, with 12 bases between the two ends. The length of the CDR3 is 15 residues. This chain's CDR3 is CAISESMGSIYGYTF. CDR3 coding DNA: TGTGCCATCAGTGAGTCGATGGGTTCAATCTATGGCTACACCTTC.